Described below is a single T cell receptor (gamma chain) sequence and its context. This clone was observed a handful of times. Its recognized antigen is unknown. Base qualities were left out, and no much larger clone turns up one base away. RNA was isolated using the RNeasy mini kit, and reverse transcription was performed with Superscript III. Multiplex PCR was used to generate CDR3 amplicons, with pooled V-gene forward primers and a constant-region reverse primer carrying Illumina adaptor overhangs. Amplicons were gel-purified, then indexed with Nextera index primers over around 8 extra PCR cycles and purified with AMPure XP beads. Sequencing of libraries was performed on an Illumina MiSeq using paired-end 250 bp reads, dual indexing and a roughly 21% PhiX spike-in. On the study's bioinformatics: Read quality was checked with FastQC, and TRG read pairs were merged using ea-utils fastq-join. Sequences were annotated with IMGT/HighV-QUEST, keeping only productive sequences with unambiguous V-gene assignment; clonotypes were defined by identical CDR3 sequence. Downstream analysis used VDJtools 1.1.1, tcR 2.2.3, Treemap and vegan Shannon diversity in R 3.4.4. TCRdb reanalyzed the public reads with the CATT caller, and identical DNA sequences were merged afterwards. The V and J calls come from TCRdb's annotation, not from the publication. This sample comprises thousands of gamma-chain clones, 35% to 45% of them detected only once. Roughly 1.9% of the sample comes from the top ten.

Thymic samples were depleted of alphabeta T cells, then CD3+ TCRVdelta1+ TCRVdelta2- thymocytes were FACS-sorted. The purity of the sorted Vdelta1+ thymocytes fell between about 98% and 99.6%. Thymic specimens came from fewer than 10 paediatric patients undergoing corrective cardiac surgery, aged from roughly 5 days to 15 months. After the thymic tissue was dispersed, mononuclear cells were isolated using a Histopaque-1077 density gradient. The staining antibodies were anti-TCRVdelta1 clone TS8.2, anti-TCRVdelta2 clone B6, anti-CD3 clone HIT3a and anti-TCRalphabeta clone IP26. The data are from a study of Vδ1+ human thymocytes (dated by TCRdb to the late 2010s). Study-level background: As a data resource, the study described the mRNA-level TRG and TRD CDR3 repertoires found in highly purified Vdelta1+ thymocytes taken from young children. Validation of the multiplex-based CDR3 amplicon strategy against 5'RACE-based CDR3 amplicon generation methods had been performed previously.

The research as a whole found: Many TRG clonotypes were shared between donors (up to roughly 6.9x10^3), whereas TRD repertoires were essentially private (max roughly 120 shared). The authors advised highly purified populations and single-cell validation, since unexpected Vdelta2 sequences could cause misinterpretation of bulk repertoire data. In contrast to oligoclonal peripheral blood repertoires, thymic TRG and TRD repertoires appeared to be highly polyclonal with Gaussian CDR3 length distributions. Donors did not cluster by age or sex, so the analyses were not stratified by age or sex. Despite high sort purity, around 20% of thymic TRD sequences were Vdelta2 (and few Vdelta3), unlike peripheral blood Vdelta1+ controls.

Taken from the germline V gene, the CDR1 and CDR2 loops are EGSTGY and YDSYTSSV. From V the trimming removes 3 bases and from J it removes 0 bases, while the gene matches leave 4 bases of the junction unaccounted for. Counted from cysteine to phenylalanine, this CDR3 has 15 amino acids. Only the CDR3 DNA is retained, 45 bases long and in frame from the first base. The chain is made from TRGV4 and TRGJP1. This receptor was taken from a boy under two years old who had congenital heart surgery. The sequencing input was Vdelta1+ gamma-delta thymocytes from the thymus. The cell subset or site tag for this specimen amounts to: FACS-sorted CD3+ TCRalphabeta- TCRVdelta1+ TCRVdelta2- thymocytes. The CDR3 reads CATWDRYTTGWFKIF. The DNA sequence follows: TGTGCCACCTGGGATAGGTATACCACTGGTTGGTTCAAGATATTT.